The following is a T cell receptor beta chain sequence with its context. As for time point: pre-treatment sample, taken before nivolumab and TIL therapy. Most excised metastases sampled were pleural nodules or supraclavicular lymph nodes. This specimen comes from a study of TIL therapy for anti-PD-1-resistant metastatic lung cancer. The libraries were made with immunoSEQ v3. Assay: immunoSEQ multiplex PCR; the TCRdb copy retains only in-frame clones and omits some. The data contain about 26,000 clones, 60% to 70% of them singletons. The specimen comprised tumor tissue, sampled at baseline. The TCR originated in a woman aged 30-79 years with non-small cell lung cancer.

This CDR3 is CASSLDTYGYTF. The DNA for the CDR3 is TGCGCCAGCAGCTTGGATACCTATGGCTACACCTTC. The J gene is TRBJ1-2, the V gene TRBV5-1; D is ambiguous. Germline-derived CDR1 and CDR2 are SGHRS and YFSETQ. Trimming took 0 bases from V and 4 from J, leaving 4 bases between them. The CDR3 extends over 12 amino acids.